This entry describes one T cell receptor beta chain. Its antigen is unidentified. One end of the junction fails to match germline, which may point to a read error. CD4+ T cells from unexposed donors were obtained before the COVID-19 pandemic (2011-2018). The cells were cultured for roughly 11 days before CD4+ T cells were isolated. Unexposed-donor CD4+ T cells were probed with SARS-CoV-2 S/N and four cold-coronavirus spikes, cells permitting. On days 3 and 7, cultures got half fresh IL-2 medium. The entry originates in a study of CD4 T cells in relation to SARS-CoV-2 and coronaviruses. Study-wide context: After approximately 10 days of antigen culture, PBMC TCR beta CDR3s were sequenced.

The germline CDR1 and CDR2 sequences are MNHEY and SVGEGT. The CDR3 is made up of 16 amino acids. Profiled with immunoSEQ multiplex PCR; TCRdb holds only in-frame clones, not every one. The table lists some 25,000 clones, 60% to 80% of them singletons, with roughly 20% in the top ten. This chain connects TRBV6-2 or TRBV6-3 to TRBJ1-6, with TRBD1 matching over 7 bases. The sample comprised CD4+ T cells from PBMCs, cultured in vitro. The clonotype originates from a human donor in good health. The CDR3 loop is CASSDSIPGGTSPLHF. The CDR3 nucleotides are TGTGCCAGCAGTGACTCGATTCCAGGGGGGACTTCACCCCTCCACTTT.